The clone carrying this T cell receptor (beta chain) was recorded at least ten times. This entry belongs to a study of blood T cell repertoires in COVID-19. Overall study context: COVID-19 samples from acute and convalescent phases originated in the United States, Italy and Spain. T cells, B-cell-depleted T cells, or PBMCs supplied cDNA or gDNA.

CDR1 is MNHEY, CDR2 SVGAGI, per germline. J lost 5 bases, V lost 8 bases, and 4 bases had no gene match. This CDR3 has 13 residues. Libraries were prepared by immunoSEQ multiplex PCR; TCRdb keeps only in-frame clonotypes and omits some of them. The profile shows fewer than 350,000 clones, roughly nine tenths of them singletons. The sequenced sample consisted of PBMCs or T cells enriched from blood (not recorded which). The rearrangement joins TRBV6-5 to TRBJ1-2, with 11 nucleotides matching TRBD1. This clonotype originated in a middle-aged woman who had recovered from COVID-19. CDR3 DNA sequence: TGTGCCAGCGCAGGGACAGGGGGATATGGCTACACCTTC. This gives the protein CASAGTGGYGYTF.